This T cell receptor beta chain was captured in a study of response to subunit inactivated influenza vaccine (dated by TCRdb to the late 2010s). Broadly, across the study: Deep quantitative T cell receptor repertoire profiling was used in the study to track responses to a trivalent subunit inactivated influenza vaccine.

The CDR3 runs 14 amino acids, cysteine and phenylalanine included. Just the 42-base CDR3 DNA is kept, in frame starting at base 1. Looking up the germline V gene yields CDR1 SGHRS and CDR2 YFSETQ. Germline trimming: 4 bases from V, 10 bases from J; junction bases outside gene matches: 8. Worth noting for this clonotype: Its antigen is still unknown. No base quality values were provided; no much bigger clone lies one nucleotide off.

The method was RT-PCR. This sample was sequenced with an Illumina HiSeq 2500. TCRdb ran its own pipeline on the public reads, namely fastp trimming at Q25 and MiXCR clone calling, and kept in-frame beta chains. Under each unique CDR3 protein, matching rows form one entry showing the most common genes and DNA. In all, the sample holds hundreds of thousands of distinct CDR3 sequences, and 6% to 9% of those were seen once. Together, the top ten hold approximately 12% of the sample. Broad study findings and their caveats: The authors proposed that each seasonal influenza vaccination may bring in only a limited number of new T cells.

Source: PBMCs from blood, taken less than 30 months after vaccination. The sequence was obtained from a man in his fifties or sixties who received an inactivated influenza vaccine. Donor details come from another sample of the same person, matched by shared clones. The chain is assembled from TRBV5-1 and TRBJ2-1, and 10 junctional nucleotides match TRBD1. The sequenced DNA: TGCGCCAGCAGCCCCAGGACAGGGGGGAGAGAGCAGTTCTTC. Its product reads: CASSPRTGGREQFF.